This T cell receptor beta chain was captured in a study of cytomegalovirus exposure and HLA in healthy donors. Trimming shortened V by 3 bases and J by 0 bases, and 7 bases separated the two germline ends. The CDR3 is 14 amino acids. CDR1 is SGHTA and CDR2 is FQGTGA in the germline V gene. This PCR relied on a set of 60 Vbeta primers and 13 Jbeta primers. Only in-frame clones appear in the TCRdb table, and some are missing; sequencing was by immunoSEQ multiplex PCR. The table includes a few hundred thousand clones, around three quarters detected once. This clone occurred a few times. Sequenced input: PBMCs. V and J are TRBV7-3 and TRBJ2-3, with D possibly matching TRBD2 (6 bases). The sequence was collected from a middle-aged man in good health and CMV-seronegative. The CDR3 loop reads CASSFGLSTDTQYF. DNA for the CDR3: TGTGCCAGCAGCTTCGGACTAAGCACAGATACGCAGTATTTT. Variable domain in full (rest from reference TRBV7-3 and TRBJ2-3): GAGVSQTPSNKVTEKGKYVELRCDPISGHTALYWYRQSLGQGPEFLIYFQGTGAADDSGLPNDRFFAVRPEGSVSTLKIQRTERGDSAVYLCASSFGLSTDTQYFGPGTRLTVL.